These 30 T cell receptor beta chains were all obtained from the same sample, sequenced in a study of blood T cell repertoires in COVID-19. Assay: immunoSEQ multiplex PCR; the TCRdb copy retains only in-frame clones and omits some. Found here are approximately 140,000 clones, around nine tenths of them singletons; the top ten hold roughly 4%. The sample taken for sequencing was peripheral blood. These receptors were collected from a woman aged 40 to 50 with acute or convalescent COVID-19.

This clone was recorded many times. The gene calls are TRBV2 and TRBJ2-7; 8 positions match TRBD2. The CDR3 is 14 residues long. J gave up 2 bases and V 7 bases, and 7 bases lay outside the gene matches. CDR1 SNHLY and CDR2 FYNNEI come from the germline V gene. CDR3 coding DNA: TGTGCCAGCAAACCCATAGCGGGGACCTACGAGCAGTACTTC. Translated: CASKPIAGTYEQYF.

J is TRBJ1-3 and V is TRBV4-3, with D unresolved. Germline assignment: CDR1 LGHNA and CDR2 YSLEER. The CDR3 has 14 residues. Trimming took 1 base from V and 3 from J, leaving 7 bases between them. The CDR3 protein is CASSQGGFGNTIYF. The CDR3, as DNA: TGCGCCAGCAGCCAAGGAGGGTTTGGAAACACCATATATTTT.

The chain couples TRBV29-1 to TRBJ2-1; tentative D call: TRBD2 (6 bases). The CDR3 runs to 17 residues. Germline assignment: CDR1 SQVTM and CDR2 ANQGSEA. With 4 bases removed from V and 2 bases from J, the gap between germline ends came to 21 bases. CDR3 loop: CSVVGFGSARPYNEQFF. The CDR3 DNA reads as TGCAGCGTTGTCGGGTTCGGGAGCGCCCGGCCCTACAATGAGCAGTTCTTC.

This chain connects TRBV6-5 to TRBJ1-2; the D gene is possibly TRBD1 (6 bases). The length of the CDR3 is 14 residues. Per the germline V gene, CDR1 is MNHEY and CDR2 is SVGAGI. Trimming took off 6 bases at V and 4 bases at J, with 15 bases between the two ends. The CDR3 region has the DNA TGTGCCAGCAGAGATTGGACAGTAACCTATGGCTACACCTTC. It yields the protein CASRDWTVTYGYTF.

This chain connects TRBV5-6 to TRBJ1-5; 7 bases agree with TRBD1. The junction had 8 bases not matched to a gene; V was cut back by 2 bases and J by 6 bases. The CDR3 is 15 amino acids. Germline CDR1 SGHDT, CDR2 YYEEEE. In DNA, the CDR3 is TGTGCCAGCAGCTTCCGACAGGGTATTATTCAGCCCCAGCATTTT. Translated: CASSFRQGIIQPQHF.

V usage is TRBV30 and J usage is TRBJ1-2, with D uncertain. The V end lost 0 bases, the J end lost 7 bases, and 9 bases lay between the germline ends. CDR1 is GTSNPN and CDR2 is SVGIG in the germline V gene (reference sequence). The CDR3 spans 12 residues. The CDR3: CAWSVWEGGYTF. CDR3 DNA: TGTGCCTGGAGTGTGTGGGAGGGTGGCTACACCTTC.

This chain connects TRBV6-1 to TRBJ2-5; a possible D gene is TRBD2 (5 bases). V was clipped by 3 bases and J by 6 bases, with 11 bases between them. This CDR3 has 13 amino acids. The germline V gene has CDR1 MNHNS and CDR2 SASEGT. The DNA for the CDR3 is TGTGCCAGCAGTGACCCGGGGTTGCAGACCCAGTACTTC. Its translation: CASSDPGLQTQYF.

The rearrangement uses TRBV10-3 and TRBJ1-1; 7 bases agree with TRBD1. After removal of 5 bases from V and 2 bases from J, the junction contained 8 bases not matched to a gene. The CDR3 loop spans 15 amino acids. CDR1 and CDR2 (germline): ENHRY, SYGVKD. CDR3 sequence (DNA): TGTGCCATCAGTAATACCGGGACAGTAAACACTGAAGCTTTCTTT. Its translation: CAISNTGTVNTEAFF.

CDR3 amino acids: CASSDQDRGVEGYTF. The CDR3 region has the DNA TGCGCCAGCAGTGATCAGGACAGGGGGGTCGAAGGCTACACCTTC. V usage is TRBV10-2 and J usage is TRBJ1-2, with 10 bases lining up with TRBD1. In germline, CDR1 is WSHSY, CDR2 SAAADI. After removal of 3 bases from V and 8 bases from J, the junction contained 9 bases not matched to a gene. The CDR3 consists of 15 residues.

This clone was seen once. The rearrangement links TRBV30 to TRBJ1-1; a weak D match, TRBD1 (6 bases). V was clipped by 3 bases and J by 7 bases, with 12 bases between them. Germline V gene lookup returns CDR1 GTSNPN and CDR2 SVGIG (reference sequence). The CDR3 runs to 12 residues. CDR3: CAWSRGRVEAFF. The CDR3 DNA reads as TGTGCCTGGAGCAGGGGACGGGTTGAAGCTTTCTTT.

This chain joins TRBV7-2 and TRBJ1-1, with D tentatively TRBD1 (5 bases). Germline V gives CDR1 SGHTA, CDR2 FQGNSA. Trimming took 5 bases from V and 0 from J, leaving 19 bases between them. The CDR3 runs 17 residues. In nucleotides, the CDR3 is TGTGCCAGCAGCCCTGCCATTGGGGCGGCGATGAACACTGAAGCTTTCTTT. Translated, it gives CASSPAIGAAMNTEAFF.

V and J are TRBV2 and TRBJ1-5; D possibly corresponds to TRBD1 (6 bases). The CDR3 spans 14 residues. Germline V gene sequence: CDR1 SNHLY, CDR2 FYNNEI. Trimming removed 5 bases at V and 2 bases at J, with 10 bases between. CDR3 residues: CASSPGQRNQPQHF. The CDR3, as DNA: TGTGCCAGCAGTCCGGGACAACGCAATCAGCCCCAGCATTTT. Drawing the rest from reference TRBV2 and TRBJ1-5, the complete variable domain is EPEVTQTPSHQVTQMGQEVILRCVPISNHLYFYWYRQILGQKVEFLVSFYNNEISEKSEIFDDQFSVERPDGSNFTLKIRSTKLEDSAMYFCASSPGQRNQPQHFGDGTRLSIL.

This clone is a singleton in its sample. The V gene is TRBV7-2, the J gene TRBJ2-5; D is unclear. CDR1 SGHTA and CDR2 FQGNSA come from the germline V gene. V was cut by 6 bases and J by 3 bases, with 14 bases left in between. This CDR3 region has 14 residues. The CDR3: CASSSPPVEETQYF. CDR3 DNA sequence: TGTGCCAGCAGTAGCCCCCCCGTCGAAGAGACCCAGTACTTC.

The DNA for the CDR3 is TGCGCCACCCGGGGACTAGCGGGAGAAGGCGAGCAGTACTTC. It encodes CATRGLAGEGEQYF. The genes are TRBV5-1 and TRBJ2-7, with TRBD2 matching 14 bases. The germline V gene encodes CDR1 SGHRS and CDR2 YFSETQ. Trimming at V came to 9 bases and at J to 6 bases, leaving 8 bases not matched to a gene. CDR3 length: 14 residues. Full variable domain (missing parts from reference TRBV5-1 and TRBJ2-7): KAGVTQTPRYLIKTRGQQVTLSCSPISGHRSVSWYQQTPGQGLQFLFEYFSETQRNKGNFPGRFSGRQFSNSRSEMNVSTLELGDSALYLCATRGLAGEGEQYFGPGTRLTVT.

Notes on this clone: Germline and junction disagree at one end, which may indicate a read error. This rearrangement joins TRBV7-9 to TRBJ2-2; 9 nucleotides align to TRBD1. The CDR3 length is 16 residues. Looked up from germline, CDR1 is SEHNR and CDR2 is FQNEAQ (reference sequence). The CDR3 protein is CASSVAGQGWTGELFF. CDR3 bases: TGTGCCAGCAGCGTAGCCGGACAGGGGTGGACCGGGGAGCTGTTTTTT.

The chain combines TRBV19 with TRBJ1-2; TRBD1 agrees at 8 bases. Losses at the gene ends were 0 bases for V and 4 bases for J; bases not matched to a gene: 7. This CDR3 is 16 amino acids long. Looked up from germline, CDR1 is LNHDA and CDR2 is SQIVND (reference sequence). The CDR3 loop is CASSIEGDRRSYGYTF. CDR3 bases: TGTGCCAGTAGTATAGAAGGGGACAGGCGATCCTATGGCTACACCTTC. Looking up the rest from reference TRBV19 and TRBJ1-2 gives the full variable domain: DGGITQSPKYLFRKEGQNVTLSCEQNLNHDAMYWYRQDPGQGLRLIYYSQIVNDFQKGDIAEGYSVSREKKESFPLTVTSAQKNPTAFYLCASSIEGDRRSYGYTFGSGTRLTVV.

The genes are TRBV19 and TRBJ2-1, with 9 bases aligning to TRBD1. Per germline, CDR1 LNHDA and CDR2 SQIVND (reference sequence). The V segment lost 3 bases and the J segment 4 bases; nucleotides outside the gene matches: 7. There are 16 residues in the CDR3. CDR3 nucleotide sequence: TGTGCCAGTAGTATGGGTTGGGGGACAGGGTACAATGAGCAGTTCTTC. Encoded protein: CASSMGWGTGYNEQFF.

This chain connects TRBV6-5 to TRBJ1-5, with 11 bases lining up with TRBD1. CDR1 is MNHEY, CDR2 SVGAGI, per germline. The CDR3 loop spans 14 amino acids. V shed 6 bases and J 6 bases; nucleotides not matched to a gene: 4. CDR3 sequence: CASSLGTGGQPQHF. The CDR3 DNA reads TGTGCCAGCAGCCTCGGGACAGGGGGTCAGCCCCAGCATTTT.

J is TRBJ2-7 and V is TRBV4-1; 9 nucleotides match TRBD1. Germline V gene lookup returns CDR1 MGHRA and CDR2 YSYEKL. The CDR3 totals 15 residues. V dropped 3 bases and J dropped 0; count of bases not matched to a gene: 3. This chain's CDR3 is CASSHLQGASYEQYF. The DNA of the CDR3 is TGCGCCAGCAGCCACCTACAGGGGGCCTCCTACGAGCAGTACTTC.

The V gene is TRBV6-5, the J gene TRBJ1-1; TRBD1 is a possible D gene (5 bases). With 6 bases removed from V and 5 bases from J, the gap between germline ends came to 13 bases. In germline, CDR1 is MNHEY, CDR2 SVGAGI. This CDR3 is built from 13 residues. This chain's CDR3 is CASRIGARTEAFF. CDR3 nucleotide sequence: TGTGCCAGCAGGATAGGGGCGAGGACTGAAGCTTTCTTT.

The chain couples TRBV2 to TRBJ2-3; a possible D gene is TRBD1 (6 bases). Trimming cost V 5 bases and J 1 base, with 13 bases left between them. The CDR3 loop spans 15 amino acids. Germline V gene data show CDR1 as SNHLY and CDR2 as FYNNEI. The CDR3 sequence is CASSNRVPGTDTQYF. CDR3 in DNA: TGTGCCAGCAGTAACAGGGTCCCAGGCACAGATACGCAGTATTTT.

The chain employs TRBV3-1 (or the pseudogene TRBV3-2) and TRBJ1-1; 7 bases line up with TRBD1. Unmatched junction bases numbered 9, after V lost 4 bases and J lost 1 base. CDR1 LGHDT and CDR2 YNNKEL come from the germline V gene (reference sequence). CDR3 length equals 16 residues. The DNA for the CDR3 is TGTGCCAGCAGCCCCGGACAGGCAGAGTGGAACACTGAAGCTTTCTTT. It encodes CASSPGQAEWNTEAFF.

A few counts support this clone. The rearrangement joins TRBV6-5 to TRBJ2-7; possibly TRBD2 for D (7 bases). V was clipped by 8 bases and J by 7 bases, with 21 bases between them. The germline gives CDR1 MNHEY, CDR2 SVGAGI. The CDR3 covers 14 residues. The CDR3 spells CASAGRGAQGEQYF. CDR3 in DNA: TGTGCCAGCGCTGGACGGGGGGCGCAGGGAGAGCAGTACTTC.

The V gene is TRBV9, the J gene TRBJ1-5, with D tentatively TRBD1 (5 bases). Germline lookup yields CDR1 SGDLS and CDR2 YYNGEE. The CDR3 has 15 amino acids. The germline V and J ends were trimmed by 0 bases and 4 bases, with 11 bases remaining between them. The CDR3 DNA reads as TGTGCCAGCAGCGTAGCGGGGGAAGTGAATCAGCCCCAGCATTTT. Translated: CASSVAGEVNQPQHF. The whole variable domain, filled in from reference TRBV9 and TRBJ1-5, reads DSGVTQTPKHLITATGQRVTLRCSPRSGDLSVYWYQQSLDQGLQFLIQYYNGEERAKGNILERFSAQQFPDLHSELNLSSLELGDSALYFCASSVAGEVNQPQHFGDGTRLSIL.

CDR3 sequence (DNA): TGTGCCAGCAACCTAGACAGGATGAACACTGAAGCTTTCTTT. Its protein is CASNLDRMNTEAFF. The chain is built from TRBV28 and TRBJ1-1; D might be TRBD1 (6 bases). CDR1 MDHEN and CDR2 SYDVKM come from the germline V gene. Trimming took off 7 bases at V and 0 bases at J, with 12 bases between the two ends. The CDR3 loop spans 14 amino acids. Complete variable domain (other parts from reference TRBV28 and TRBJ1-1): DVKVTQSSRYLVKRTGEKVFLECVQDMDHENMFWYRQDPGLGLRLIYFSYDVKMKEKGDIPEGYSVSREKKERFSLILESASTNQTSMYLCASNLDRMNTEAFFGQGTRLTVV.

The chain is built from TRBV28 and TRBJ1-2; 7 nucleotides line up with TRBD1. The CDR3 covers 15 residues. V was clipped by 5 bases and J by 4 bases; unmatched bases: 10. CDR1 MDHEN and CDR2 SYDVKM come from the germline V gene. The CDR3 DNA sequence: TGTGCCAGCAGTGTAGGACAGGATATCCTCTATGGCTACACCTTC. Residues: CASSVGQDILYGYTF.

This chain connects TRBV28 to TRBJ2-5; tentative D call: TRBD2 (5 bases). Deletions cut 4 bases from V and 2 bases from J, with 17 bases between. Germline loops: CDR1 MDHEN, CDR2 SYDVKM. The CDR3 is 16 residues long. The DNA for the CDR3 is TGTGCCAGCAGTTCTCCGTCCGGGGAGACTCAAGAGACCCAGTACTTC. It codes for CASSSPSGETQETQYF.

This clone was seen more than once but under ten times. CDR3 sequence reads: CASNGQSSYNEQFF. CDR3 coding DNA: TGCGCCAGCAATGGACAGAGCTCCTACAATGAGCAGTTCTTC. The chain couples TRBV5-1 to TRBJ2-1; the D gene is possibly TRBD1 (6 bases). The V end was cut by 6 bases, the J end by 0 bases, with 10 bases between. The CDR3 runs to 14 residues. Germline values: CDR1 SGHRS, CDR2 YFSETQ.

The chain recombines TRBV5-1 with TRBJ2-3; 7 nucleotides agree with TRBD1. The germline CDR1 and CDR2 sequences are SGHRS and YFSETQ. This CDR3 contains 15 residues. V trimming: 0 bases; J trimming: 2 bases; junction bases outside the gene matches: 3. The chain's CDR3 is CASSLEGQITDTQYF. The CDR3 bases are TGCGCCAGCAGCTTGGAGGGACAGATCACAGATACGCAGTATTTT.

The V call is TRBV2, the J call TRBJ2-1, with 16 bases identical to TRBD2. The CDR3 is 20 residues long. Unmatched junction bases numbered 9, after V lost 1 base and J lost 3 bases. Germline-derived CDR1 and CDR2 are SNHLY and FYNNEI. The CDR3 nucleotides are TGTGCCAGCAGTGAAGTTCCCGGGACTAGCGGGGGGGTGTTCTACAATGAGCAGTTCTTC. Translating it yields CASSEVPGTSGGVFYNEQFF.